The 24 T cell receptor beta chains below all came from one sample that was sequenced in a study of blood T cell repertoires in COVID-19. Clones were sequenced by immunoSEQ multiplex PCR, and TCRdb holds only the in-frame ones, with some missing. The repertoire includes a few hundred thousand clones, less than 90% of them detected once, and about 0.93% sits in the top ten. Sequencing was performed on PBMCs or T cells enriched from blood (not recorded which). The receptors stem from a woman aged 25 to 45 who had recovered from COVID-19.

The genes are TRBV11-2 and TRBJ1-3; TRBD1 matches 7 bases. The CDR3 has 17 amino acids. CDR1 is SGHAT, CDR2 FQNNGV, per germline. After removal of 5 bases from V and 2 bases from J, the junction contained 12 bases not matched to a gene. The CDR3, as DNA: TGTGCCAGCAGCCGACAGGGAGTAATATCGGCTGGAAACACCATATATTTT. This codes for CASSRQGVISAGNTIYF.

The chain combines TRBV30 with TRBJ1-3; D is perhaps TRBD1 (5 bases). In germline, CDR1 is GTSNPN, CDR2 SVGIG (reference sequence). The CDR3 has 15 residues. Trimming shortened V by 5 bases and J by 0 bases, and 14 bases separated the two germline ends. CDR3 DNA sequence: TGTGCCTGGGGGACGGGTAGACTCTCTGGAAACACCATATATTTT. This codes for CAWGTGRLSGNTIYF. Full variable domain (missing parts from reference TRBV30 and TRBJ1-3): SQTIHQWPATLVQPVGSPLSLECTVEGTSNPNLYWYRQAAGRGLQLLFYSVGIGQISSEVPQNLSASRPQDRQFILSSKKLLLSDSGFYLCAWGTGRLSGNTIYFGEGSWLTVV.

The rearrangement joins TRBV19 to TRBJ1-2; a possible D gene is TRBD1 (5 bases). The germline CDR1 and CDR2 sequences are LNHDA and SQIVND (reference sequence). CDR3 length: 13 residues. V was cut by 5 bases and J by 1 base, with 8 bases left in between. The CDR3 region is CASSATVNYGYTF. CDR3 in DNA: TGTGCCAGTAGTGCGACAGTTAACTATGGCTACACCTTC. The variable domain in full, with the rest retrieved from reference TRBV19 and TRBJ1-2, is DGGITQSPKYLFRKEGQNVTLSCEQNLNHDAMYWYRQDPGQGLRLIYYSQIVNDFQKGDIAEGYSVSREKKESFPLTVTSAQKNPTAFYLCASSATVNYGYTFGSGTRLTVV.

The chain carries TRBV5-6 and TRBJ2-7, with no clear D. Germline assignment: CDR1 SGHDT and CDR2 YYEEEE. This CDR3 contains 13 residues. Trimming removed 4 bases at V and 1 base at J, with 9 bases between. CDR3 region: CASSPQISYEQYF. CDR3 nucleotides: TGTGCCAGCAGCCCCCAGATATCCTACGAGCAGTACTTC.

V usage is TRBV27 and J usage is TRBJ2-1; possibly TRBD1 for D (6 bases). Deletions cut 5 bases from V and 6 bases from J, with 14 bases between. Germline V gene lookup returns CDR1 MNHEY and CDR2 SMNVEV (reference sequence). The CDR3 contains 14 residues. DNA of the CDR3: TGTGCCAGCAGTCGACCGGGACATCCCAATGAGCAGTTCTTC. Translated, it gives CASSRPGHPNEQFF.

CDR3 protein: CASSQTGWTEAFF. The CDR3, as DNA: TGCGCCAGCAGCCAAACGGGGTGGACTGAAGCTTTCTTT. The gene calls are TRBV4-3 and TRBJ1-1; unclear D gene. The CDR3 runs 13 residues. V lost 2 bases to trimming and J lost 5 bases, with 9 bases between them. CDR1 and CDR2 (germline): LGHNA, YSLEER.

The chain employs TRBV19 and TRBJ2-7, with TRBD1 as a possible D gene (6 bases). Deletions cut 4 bases from V and 10 bases from J, with 14 bases between. Germline V lookup: CDR1 LNHDA, CDR2 SQIVND (reference sequence). CDR3 size: 12 residues. CDR3 loop: CASSTRGQLQYF. The CDR3 bases are TGTGCCAGTAGTACTCGTGGACAGTTACAGTACTTC. Drawing the rest from reference TRBV19 and TRBJ2-7, the complete variable domain is DGGITQSPKYLFRKEGQNVTLSCEQNLNHDAMYWYRQDPGQGLRLIYYSQIVNDFQKGDIAEGYSVSREKKESFPLTVTSAQKNPTAFYLCASSTRGQLQYFGPGTRLTVT.

The chain uses TRBV7-9 and TRBJ2-5; 7 positions match TRBD2. The CDR3 extends over 17 amino acids. Germline-derived CDR1 and CDR2 are SEHNR and FQNEAQ (reference sequence). The V and J ends lost 0 bases and 0 bases, in that order; junction bases with no gene match: 7. This chain's CDR3 is CASSLAWRGRYQETQYF. CDR3 nucleotides: TGTGCCAGCAGCTTAGCTTGGCGGGGGAGGTACCAAGAGACCCAGTACTTC.

This clone was observed once. DNA for the CDR3: TGTGCCACCAGGGCCAGGGAACCGGACACTGAAGCTTTCTTT. Its translation: CATRAREPDTEAFF. The chain recombines TRBV24-1 with TRBJ1-1, with D possibly TRBD1 on 5 matching bases. The ends were cut back, 7 bases at V and 3 bases at J, with 14 bases in the middle. The CDR3 loop spans 14 amino acids. Germline-derived CDR1 and CDR2 are KGHDR and SFDVKD.

The rearrangement joins TRBV7-9 to TRBJ2-3; the match to TRBD1 covers 9 bases. CDR1 and CDR2 (germline): SEHNR, FQNEAQ (reference sequence). The ends lost 5 bases at V and 8 bases at J; junction bases unmatched: 14. The CDR3 has 16 residues. CDR3 protein: CASSPRRDRDMGTQYF. DNA for the CDR3: TGTGCCAGCAGCCCACGCCGGGACAGGGACATGGGTACGCAGTATTTT.

There are a few counts of this clone. J is TRBJ1-2 and V is TRBV28; 10 bases are shared with TRBD1. Germline-derived CDR1 and CDR2 are MDHEN and SYDVKM. Losses at the gene ends were 8 bases for V and 2 bases for J; bases not matched to a gene: 8. This CDR3 spans 15 amino acids. CDR3 nucleotides: TGTGCCAGCCTGGGACAGGGGAATACAAACTATGGCTACACCTTC. Translated, it gives CASLGQGNTNYGYTF.

The chain has TRBV5-1 and TRBJ2-5; D is ambiguous. CDR3 length equals 14 residues. V lost 4 bases, J lost 5 bases, and 15 bases lay in between. Germline-derived CDR1 and CDR2 are SGHRS and YFSETQ. The chain's CDR3 is CASSPHEPRETQYF. For the CDR3, the DNA is TGCGCCAGCAGCCCACACGAGCCTAGGGAGACCCAGTACTTC.

The V gene is TRBV6-2 or TRBV6-3, the J gene TRBJ2-3; the match to TRBD1 covers 7 bases. V trimming: 6 bases; J trimming: 5 bases; junction bases outside the gene matches: 5. Per the germline V gene, CDR1 is MNHEY and CDR2 is SVGEGT. CDR3 size: 13 residues. The chain's CDR3 is CASSRGYGDTQYF. CDR3 nucleotides: TGTGCCAGCAGCAGGGGGTACGGAGATACGCAGTATTTT.

J is TRBJ1-2 and V is TRBV19; 11 bases match TRBD1. After removal of 4 bases from V and 7 bases from J, the junction contained 8 bases not matched to a gene. The CDR3 runs to 15 residues. The germline gives CDR1 LNHDA, CDR2 SQIVND (reference sequence). The CDR3 coding sequence is TGTGCCAGTAGTACCGCAGGACAGGGGGCCGGTGGCTACACCTTC. Amino acids: CASSTAGQGAGGYTF.

This rearrangement joins TRBV20-1 to TRBJ1-1, with D tentatively TRBD1 (5 bases). Germline V gene sequence: CDR1 DFQATT, CDR2 SNEGSKA (reference sequence). The CDR3 length is 12 residues. Trimming left V 3 bases short and J 4 bases short, with 9 bases between. The CDR3 nucleotides are TGCAGTGCTAGTGCCGGGGGCACTGAAGCTTTCTTT. It codes for CSASAGGTEAFF.

The chain has TRBV7-9 and TRBJ1-2, with D uncertain. V was pared by 2 bases and J by 8 bases, with 24 bases between. This CDR3 spans 17 amino acids. CDR1 and CDR2 from the germline V gene are SEHNR and FQNEAQ (reference sequence). Here the CDR3 DNA reads TGTGCCAGCAGCTTACGTCCCAGTACTGGCAATGGAGGAGGCTACACCTTC. This translates into CASSLRPSTGNGGGYTF.

The rearrangement links TRBV29-1 to TRBJ1-5; possibly TRBD1 for D (6 bases). Deletions cut 4 bases from V and 6 bases from J, with 37 bases between. Germline V gene data show CDR1 as SQVTM and CDR2 as ANQGSEA. CDR3 size: 21 residues. The CDR3, as DNA: TGCAGCGTTGTCCCTGGCATCGAAGGTTCAGGGGAAAGAATAAGTGTTCAGCCCCAGCATTTT. Translated, it gives CSVVPGIEGSGERISVQPQHF.

V usage is TRBV12-5 and J usage is TRBJ1-2; perhaps TRBD1 as D (6 bases). Deletions cut 3 bases from V and 2 bases from J, with 13 bases between. The germline gives CDR1 LGHNT, CDR2 FRNRAP. CDR3 length: 15 residues. This CDR3 is CASGLSGTYNYGYTF. The CDR3 DNA reads TGTGCTAGTGGTTTATCCGGGACATACAACTATGGCTACACCTTC. Variable domain in full (rest from reference TRBV12-5 and TRBJ1-2): DARVTQTPRHKVTEMGQEVTMRCQPILGHNTVFWYRQTMMQGLELLAYFRNRAPLDDSGMPKDRFSAEMPDATLATLKIQPSEPRDSAVYFCASGLSGTYNYGYTFGSGTRLTVV.

V gene TRBV5-6 combines with J gene TRBJ2-7; tentatively, D is TRBD1 (5 bases). Germline V gene lookup returns CDR1 SGHDT and CDR2 YYEEEE. V shed 1 base and J shed 7 bases, with 15 bases lying between them. The CDR3 has 14 residues. The CDR3 region has the DNA TGTGCCAGCAGCTTGAGAGACGGATACAGGGAGCAGTACTTC. Translated: CASSLRDGYREQYF.

This clone was picked up one time. The chain combines TRBV6-5 with TRBJ1-6; 7 bases agree with TRBD1. Germline values: CDR1 MNHEY, CDR2 SVGAGI. There are 16 residues in the CDR3. Germline trimming cut 4 bases from V and 7 bases from J; bases unmatched to any gene: 10. The CDR3 DNA reads TGTGCCAGCAGTTTCAGACAGGGATCGGGCAATTCACCCCTCCACTTT. Its protein product is CASSFRQGSGNSPLHF.

The V gene is TRBV5-1, the J gene TRBJ2-7, with TRBD1 identical over 7 bases. V lost 3 bases to trimming and J lost 0 bases; unmatched junction nucleotides: 6. This CDR3 has 15 residues. The germline V gene encodes CDR1 SGHRS and CDR2 YFSETQ. DNA for the CDR3: TGCGCCAGCAGCTACTCGGGACAGAGCTCCTACGAGCAGTACTTC. This gives the protein CASSYSGQSSYEQYF.

DNA for the CDR3: TGCGCCAGCAGCTCCGGACAGGGGGCGAGCCGCGAAAAACTGTTTTTT. Translated, it gives CASSSGQGASREKLFF. This chain uses TRBV5-1 with TRBJ1-4; 11 bases align to TRBD1. This CDR3 has 16 amino acids. J was trimmed by 8 bases and V by 3 bases; bases with no gene match: 9. CDR1 and CDR2 (germline): SGHRS, YFSETQ.

The CDR3 DNA follows: TGCGCCAGCAGCTTGACCCAGACAGAGACCTACGAGCAGTACTTC. Translating gives CASSLTQTETYEQYF. The genes are TRBV5-1 and TRBJ2-7; D might be TRBD1 (5 bases). The CDR3 totals 15 residues. Germline CDR1 reads SGHRS; CDR2 reads YFSETQ. Deletions cut 1 base from V and 2 bases from J, with 13 bases between.

This chain connects TRBV5-6 to TRBJ1-1, with D possibly being TRBD1 (5 bases). The V end was cut by 0 bases, the J end by 4 bases, with 10 bases between. The CDR3 contains 14 residues. CDR1 and CDR2 (germline): SGHDT, YYEEEE. CDR3 DNA sequence: TGTGCCAGCAGCTTGGCCGCGGGGGGCACTGAAGCTTTCTTT. Protein product: CASSLAAGGTEAFF.